This T cell receptor beta chain was found in a study of cytomegalovirus exposure and HLA in healthy donors. The primer mix had 60 Vbeta and 13 Jbeta primers. Methods used by the authors: Later, an analysis found 80 million or so unique TCR beta chains, and approximately 10 million of these were shared. Sequenced by immunoSEQ multiplex PCR; TCRdb stores in-frame clones only, minus some. The V and J calls and clone size come from that table; D and trimming were worked out from the DNA. The table lists approximately 170,000 clones. Looked up from germline, CDR1 is LNHDA and CDR2 is SQIVND (reference sequence). The CDR3 consists of 14 residues. Trimming took 3 bases from V and 7 from J, leaving 13 bases between them.

The chain uses TRBV19 and TRBJ1-5; no definite D call. This TCR was sampled from a woman aged 18-35 years in good health and CMV-seropositive. The sequencing input was PBMCs. The DNA for the CDR3 is TGTGCCAGTAGTATCGAGGCTTATGGGCAGCCCCAGCATTTT. The encoded protein is CASSIEAYGQPQHF. Supplemented by reference TRBV19 and TRBJ1-5, the full variable domain reads DGGITQSPKYLFRKEGQNVTLSCEQNLNHDAMYWYRQDPGQGLRLIYYSQIVNDFQKGDIAEGYSVSREKKESFPLTVTSAQKNPTAFYLCASSIEAYGQPQHFGDGTRLSIL.